The TCR beta chain described here comes from a study of T cell repertoires in aging, cancer and after chemotherapy (dated by TCRdb to between 2018 and 2020). With respect to the entire study: Six donor age groups were covered, ranging from 30 or younger up to 70 or older, and each group contained at least three individuals. The study profiled peripheral blood TCR beta repertoires from healthy donors and cancer patients to examine immunoaging and T cell reconstitution after chemotherapy. Several million TCR reads were contained in the full dataset. The cohort comprised 200 to 250 cancer patients, approximately 90 with hematological and fewer than 140 with solid cancers, plus 95 healthy donors as a reference group. In the hematological group, the paired samples taken before and after chemotherapy came from chronic lymphocytic leukemia patients given fludarabine- or bendamustine-based regimens. Points the paper makes about the study in general: According to the authors, the repertoire data do not permit conclusions about immunological memory after chemotherapy. Compared with age-matched healthy donors, untreated patients with either hematological or solid cancers had significantly lower TCR diversity in the blood along with higher clonality. An increase in median generation probability over the chemotherapy interval was observed in both cancer cohorts, suggesting that the repertoire was reconstituted through rebound thymic output. Declining TCR diversity with age in healthy donors was mainly explained by loss of richness; in cancer patients, loss of evenness also contributed. Lymphoid organ infiltration was present in the hematological cancer patients, and this infiltration may itself impair thymic emigration or the expansion of peripheral T cells.

Multiplex touch-down PCR with a mixed TRB-A/B primer pool was used to amplify rearranged TRB sequences covering the V, D and J segments. Illumina adapters and sample indices were attached to the amplicons in two consecutive PCR reactions using Phusion HS II polymerase. After gel purification with the NucleoSpin Gel and PCR Clean-up kit, the amplicons were checked using Qubit and an Agilent 2100 Bioanalyzer. Libraries were sequenced on an Illumina MiSeq using 600-cycle, single-indexed, paired-end runs. The authors processed their data as follows. Processing of the TRB sequences was carried out with MiXCR versions 2.12 and 3.0.5. A clone was defined as each unique CDR3 nucleotide sequence, and only productive sequences supported by at least two reads were kept. The repertoire metrics were Shannon diversity, evenness, clonality (calculated as one minus evenness), and diversity profiles parameterized by alpha from 0 to 5. The IGoR algorithm was used to calculate generation probabilities of clones in the paired pre- and post-chemotherapy samples. Through fastp at Q25 and MiXCR, TCRdb rebuilt clones from the public reads, retaining in-frame beta chains. Every CDR3 protein is listed once, alongside the most common genes and DNA of its rows. TCRdb's processing, not the authors' own work, is the source of the V and J calls. This sample is represented by about 1,800 distinct CDR3 sequences; approximately 61% of them were singletons. In total, the top ten clones hold about four fifths of the sample.

This clonotype showed up just a few times. Its antigen target is currently unknown. Base qualities are missing; no much larger clone stands one base away. From cysteine to phenylalanine, the CDR3 is 16 amino acids long. This entry keeps only the CDR3 DNA: 48 bases, framed from base 1. Looking up the germline V gene (reference sequence) yields CDR1 LNHNV and CDR2 YYDKDF. V sheds 0 bases and J sheds 2 bases, leaving 10 bases between their ends. Genomic DNA extracted from peripheral blood, rather than sorted cells or RNA, was used as the source for amplification of TCR beta rearrangements. The source is a human donor with a blood cancer. Source material: blood. The chain employs TRBV15 and TRBJ2-2; no D segment can be confidently identified. The sequenced DNA: TGTGCCACCAGCAGAGATCGGAACAGAAACACCGGGGAGCTGTTTTTT. It translates to CATSRDRNRNTGELFF.